The 22 T cell receptor beta chains given below trace back to one sample, sequenced in a study of blood T cell dynamics during melanoma immunotherapy. The protocol was immunoSEQ multiplex PCR, while the TCRdb copy is restricted to in-frame clones and leaves out a portion. The sample holds about 19,000 clones, nearly 90% seen once. Time point of the sample: week 3, after first cycle of checkpoint inhibitor. Sequenced here: blood, sampled from a patient treated with checkpoint blockade. These receptors were collected from a human donor with melanoma.

V usage is TRBV5-1 and J usage is TRBJ2-2; a weak D match, TRBD2 (6 bases). Germline V CDR1 and CDR2: SGHRS, YFSETQ. This CDR3 is 15 amino acids long. The V gene lost 2 bases and the J gene lost 5 bases, with 13 bases spanning the gap. DNA for the CDR3: TGCGCCAGCAGCTTACGCGGGGCAGGTACCGGGGAGCTGTTTTTT. This codes for CASSLRGAGTGELFF.

V usage is TRBV6-6 and J usage is TRBJ1-4; tentative D call: TRBD1 (6 bases). The CDR3 is made up of 14 amino acids. The V and J ends lost 5 bases and 8 bases respectively, with 15 bases between them. Germline V gene data show CDR1 as MNHNY and CDR2 as SVGAGI (reference sequence). CDR3 amino acids: CASSPTGYLEKLFF. For the CDR3, the DNA is TGTGCCAGCAGTCCTACAGGGTACTTAGAAAAACTGTTTTTT.

The count of this clone is one. This chain connects TRBV19 to TRBJ1-5; D not certain. This CDR3 is 16 amino acids long. V lost 5 bases to trimming and J lost 8 bases, with 22 bases between them. Germline loops: CDR1 LNHDA, CDR2 SQIVND (reference sequence). The CDR3: CASSRGGRYSIEPQHF. DNA of the CDR3: TGTGCCAGTAGTCGGGGAGGCAGATACAGTATAGAGCCCCAGCATTTT.

CDR3 residues: CASSMYRKNTEAFF. CDR3 nucleotide sequence: TGTGCCAGTAGTATGTACCGAAAAAACACTGAAGCTTTCTTT. This rearrangement joins TRBV19 to TRBJ1-1; D not resolved. V lost 3 bases and J 2 bases, leaving 10 bases between the germline ends. Looked up from germline, CDR1 is LNHDA and CDR2 is SQIVND (reference sequence). The CDR3 has 14 amino acids.

The rearrangement links TRBV28 to TRBJ1-2; D remains unclear. The CDR3 extends over 13 amino acids. Trimming pared 3 bases from V and 2 bases from J, leaving 7 bases between. Looked up from germline, CDR1 is MDHEN and CDR2 is SYDVKM. The CDR3 nucleotides read TGTGCCAGCAGTTTCGGACGGAACTATGGCTACACCTTC. It specifies CASSFGRNYGYTF.

This clone was seen more than once but under ten times. V usage is TRBV4-1 and J usage is TRBJ2-3; 9 nucleotides align to TRBD2. Per the germline V gene, CDR1 is MGHRA and CDR2 is YSYEKL. V was pared by 0 bases and J by 3 bases, with 7 bases of the junction left unmatched. The CDR3 spans 17 residues. The CDR3: CASSQDPSGIGTDTQYF. As DNA, the CDR3 is TGCGCCAGCAGCCAAGATCCTAGCGGGATAGGGACAGATACGCAGTATTTT.

This CDR3 reads CASSQSRSDEQYF. CDR3 bases: TGCGCCAGCAGCCAATCCCGGAGCGACGAGCAGTACTTC. This chain joins TRBV4-1 and TRBJ2-7; D is undetermined. V lost 2 bases to trimming and J lost 5 bases, with 10 bases between them. Germline V gives CDR1 MGHRA, CDR2 YSYEKL. The CDR3 spans 13 residues.

V and J are TRBV5-1 and TRBJ2-1; 15 bases agree with TRBD2. The CDR3 spans 19 residues. CDR1 is SGHRS and CDR2 is YFSETQ in the germline V gene. After removal of 2 bases from V and 1 base from J, the junction contained 7 bases not matched to a gene. CDR3 sequence: CASSLKPGLAGGSYNEQFF. In nucleotides, the CDR3 is TGCGCCAGCAGCTTAAAACCGGGACTAGCGGGAGGATCCTACAATGAGCAGTTCTTC. Full variable domain (outside the CDR3, taken from reference TRBV5-1 and TRBJ2-1): KAGVTQTPRYLIKTRGQQVTLSCSPISGHRSVSWYQQTPGQGLQFLFEYFSETQRNKGNFPGRFSGRQFSNSRSEMNVSTLELGDSALYLCASSLKPGLAGGSYNEQFFGPGTRLTVL.

V usage is TRBV29-1 and J usage is TRBJ2-5, with TRBD1 identical over 8 bases. The CDR3 extends over 14 amino acids. The germline gives CDR1 SQVTM, CDR2 ANQGSEA. The trim removed 0 bases at V and 4 bases at J, leaving 4 bases unmatched. CDR3: CSVEDRGHGETQYF. The CDR3 DNA follows: TGCAGCGTTGAAGACAGGGGGCACGGAGAGACCCAGTACTTC.

In this sample, this clone turned up a few times. The V and J genes are TRBV2 and TRBJ2-7; TRBD1 or TRBD2 may be the D gene (5 bases each). The CDR3 runs 14 residues. Looked up from germline, CDR1 is SNHLY and CDR2 is FYNNEI. Trimming removed 4 bases at V and 2 bases at J, with 12 bases between. CDR3 in DNA: TGTGCCAGCAGTGTTGGGGGAGATCCCTACGAGCAGTACTTC. Translated, it gives CASSVGGDPYEQYF.

The chain employs TRBV27 and TRBJ2-7; no reliable D call. The CDR3 is 13 residues long. Germline V lookup: CDR1 MNHEY, CDR2 SMNVEV (reference sequence). V lost 5 bases and J 4 bases, leaving 12 bases between the germline ends. The CDR3 spells CASSPSWPYEQYF. CDR3 in DNA: TGTGCCAGCAGTCCCTCCTGGCCATACGAGCAGTACTTC.

The chain employs TRBV19 and TRBJ2-5; 8 bases are shared with TRBD1. CDR1 is LNHDA, CDR2 SQIVND, per germline (reference sequence). With 1 base clipped from V and 7 bases from J, the junction kept 5 bases outside the gene matches. The CDR3 has 14 residues. Here the CDR3 reads CASSIVAGTGTQYF. The CDR3 region has the DNA TGTGCCAGTAGTATAGTGGCAGGGACAGGGACCCAGTACTTC.

The rearrangement uses TRBV4-2 and TRBJ1-2; 9 bases are shared with TRBD1. With V trimmed by 0 bases and J by 3 bases, 8 bases remained unmatched. The CDR3 is 17 residues long. Looked up from germline, CDR1 is LGHNA and CDR2 is YNFKEQ. The CDR3 bases are TGTGCCAGCAGCCAAGATCTTTGGGACAGGGTAGACTATGGCTACACCTTC. Translated: CASSQDLWDRVDYGYTF.

The rearrangement joins TRBV28 to TRBJ1-4; D gene uncertain. With 2 bases removed from V and 0 bases from J, the gap between germline ends came to 4 bases. The CDR3 runs to 14 residues. Germline V gene sequence: CDR1 MDHEN, CDR2 SYDVKM. CDR3 coding DNA: TGTGCCAGCAGTTTACGGTCAACTAATGAAAAACTGTTTTTT. This translates into CASSLRSTNEKLFF.

In its sample, this clone was seen once. The J gene is TRBJ1-2, the V gene TRBV5-1; a possible D gene is TRBD1 (6 bases). Trimming pared 2 bases from V and 2 bases from J, leaving 22 bases between. Per the germline V gene, CDR1 is SGHRS and CDR2 is YFSETQ. This CDR3 comprises 18 residues. The CDR3 nucleotides are TGCGCCAGCAGCTTTATACCTTTACCGGGACAAATGAACTATGGCTACACCTTC. This translates into CASSFIPLPGQMNYGYTF.

The V call is TRBV6-6, the J call TRBJ1-2; no reliable D call. V was shortened by 4 bases and J by 6 bases, with 12 bases between the two germline ends. The CDR3 runs 13 residues. The germline CDR1 and CDR2 sequences are MNHNY and SVGAGI (reference sequence). The CDR3 DNA follows: TGTGCCAGCAGTTTCGCAGTCGGTAATGGCTACACCTTC. Translation: CASSFAVGNGYTF.

The chain recombines TRBV30 with TRBJ1-1, with 11 nucleotides matching TRBD1. The CDR3 contains 14 residues. Germline V lookup: CDR1 GTSNPN, CDR2 SVGIG (reference sequence). Germline trimming cut 5 bases from V and 5 bases from J; bases unmatched to any gene: 7. CDR3 region: CAWGTGGDRTEAFF. CDR3 DNA sequence: TGTGCCTGGGGGACAGGGGGAGATCGTACTGAAGCTTTCTTT.

This clone was counted once. The chain couples TRBV19 to TRBJ2-1, with TRBD1 as a possible D gene (5 bases). The ends were cut back, 3 bases at V and 8 bases at J, with 23 bases in the middle. The CDR3 has 17 residues. The germline V gene encodes CDR1 LNHDA and CDR2 SQIVND (reference sequence). The CDR3, as DNA: TGTGCCAGTAGTATGGCTGGGCAGGGCTTTGCGAGCGATGAGCAGTTCTTC. This translates into CASSMAGQGFASDEQFF.

The gene calls are TRBV28 and TRBJ2-5, with D possibly TRBD1 on 5 matching bases. Germline CDR1 MDHEN, CDR2 SYDVKM. Between the trimmed V and J ends, which lost 2 bases and 1 base, there was a span of 5 bases. This CDR3 spans 13 amino acids. The CDR3 DNA reads as TGTGCCAGCAGTTTACAGGGCCAAGAGACCCAGTACTTC. Protein: CASSLQGQETQYF.

The V and J genes are TRBV7-8 and TRBJ2-5; 15 bases map to TRBD2. TRBJ2-7 matches the DNA end more closely, so the J call is doubtful. CDR1 and CDR2 from the germline V gene are SGHVS and FQNEAQ. The CDR3 length is 18 residues. CDR3 protein: CASSPGTSGRLTSYEQYF. The DNA of the CDR3 is TGTGCCAGCAGCCCTGGGACTAGCGGGAGGCTAACCTCCTACGAGCAGTACTTC.

This chain links TRBV30 with TRBJ2-7; perhaps TRBD2 as D (7 bases). The CDR3 contains 17 residues. Germline assignment: CDR1 GTSNPN and CDR2 SVGIG (reference sequence). Trimming cost V 4 bases and J 3 bases, with 25 bases left between them. The chain's CDR3 is CAWTVRGGGLGFYEQYF. CDR3 sequence (DNA): TGTGCCTGGACCGTAAGGGGAGGGGGATTGGGTTTCTACGAGCAGTACTTC.

This clone turned up a few times. The chain has TRBV7-2 and TRBJ2-5; 11 nucleotides match TRBD2. CDR3 length: 18 residues. Germline V gene lookup returns CDR1 SGHTA and CDR2 FQGNSA. Trimming cost V 5 bases and J 3 bases; bases outside gene matches: 14. CDR3: CASSHLSQTSGIEETQYF. DNA for the CDR3: TGTGCCAGCAGCCACCTCTCTCAGACTAGCGGGATTGAAGAGACCCAGTACTTC. Using reference TRBV7-2 and TRBJ2-5 for the parts outside the CDR3, the full variable domain is GAGVSQSPSNKVTEKGKDVELRCDPISGHTALYWYRQSLGQGLEFLIYFQGNSAPDKSGLPSDRFSAERTGGSVSTLTIQRTQQEDSAVYLCASSHLSQTSGIEETQYFGPGTRLLVL.